This TCR beta chain comes out of a study of T-cell reconstitution after alpha-beta-depleted transplantation in children. Study-level findings and limits: Reportedly, only several hundred clones from non-depleted graft cells drove alpha-beta T-cell counts at about two months. T-cell numbers and diversity one year post-transplant derived largely from freshly generated T cells.

This clonotype was detected many times. Antigen unknown. Construction of the TCRbeta library involved unique molecular identifiers. TCRdb itself ran the PCR reads through MiXCR, one entry per CDR3 protein. This sample has roughly 790,000 distinct CDR3 sequences, with about 15% found just once. The CDR3 runs 14 residues. The V end lost 7 bases, the J end lost 6 bases, and 18 bases lay between the germline ends. Germline V gene data show CDR1 as SEHNR and CDR2 as FQNEAQ (reference sequence). The chain uses TRBV7-9 and TRBJ2-5; D is possibly TRBD1 or TRBD2 (5 bases each). Sample: PBMCs, mostly from graft donor cells, taken 360 days after TCRalphabeta/CD19-depleted stem cell transplant. The sequence derives from a male patient younger than 18 who had a stem cell transplant for acute lymphoblastic leukemia, so the T cells may come from the graft donor. CDR3 nucleotides: TGTGCCAGCACCCTTCAGGGCAGGGAGAAGACCCAGTACTTC. This translates into CASTLQGREKTQYF. Full variable domain (outside the CDR3, taken from reference TRBV7-9 and TRBJ2-5): DTGVSQNPRHKITKRGQNVTFRCDPISEHNRLYWYRQTLGQGPEFLTYFQNEAQLEKSRLLSDRFSAERPKGSFSTLEIQRTEQGDSAMYLCASTLQGREKTQYFGPGTRLLVL.